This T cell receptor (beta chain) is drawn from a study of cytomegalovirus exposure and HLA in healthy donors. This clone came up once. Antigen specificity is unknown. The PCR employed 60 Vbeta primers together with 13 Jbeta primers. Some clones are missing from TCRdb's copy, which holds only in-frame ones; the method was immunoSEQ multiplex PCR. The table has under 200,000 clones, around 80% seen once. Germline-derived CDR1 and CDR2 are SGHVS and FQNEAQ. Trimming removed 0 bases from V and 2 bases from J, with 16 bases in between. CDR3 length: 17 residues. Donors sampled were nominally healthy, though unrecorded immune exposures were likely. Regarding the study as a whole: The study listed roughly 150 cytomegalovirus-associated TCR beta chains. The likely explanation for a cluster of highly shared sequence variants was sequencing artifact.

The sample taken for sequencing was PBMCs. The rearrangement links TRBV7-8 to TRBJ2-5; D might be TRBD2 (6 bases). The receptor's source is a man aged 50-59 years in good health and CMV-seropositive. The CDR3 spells CASSLAPRGRRQETQYF. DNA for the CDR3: TGTGCCAGCAGCTTAGCCCCCCGGGGGAGAAGACAAGAGACCCAGTACTTC.